The clone carrying this TCR beta chain qualifies as medium-sized. Its target is not known. This beta chain slipped into a library made for alpha chains as a stray read, so its size is not meaningful. The data were taken from a study of spatial heterogeneity in lung cancer. Study results and caveats: Counts of expanded intratumoral alpha and beta TCRs tracked tumor mutation counts. Of tumor T cells, an estimated coverage of approximately 7.2% was reached for alpha chains and roughly 13% for beta chains.

Specified time point: sample taken at primary tumor resection. V gave up 1 base and J gave up 0 bases, with 7 bases separating them. Germline CDR1 reads SGHRS; CDR2 reads YFSETQ. CDR3 size: 14 residues. TCRdb analysed the 5' RACE reads with MiXCR anew, one entry per CDR3 protein. The table has fewer than 8,500 distinct CDR3 sequences, roughly 7% seen once; the top ten hold 18%. The chain is built from TRBV5-1 and TRBJ1-1, with D unresolved. The sequences come from lung tumor tissue, collected at surgery. The receptor's source is a female donor with early-stage non-small cell lung cancer. The CDR3 nucleotides are TGCGCCAGCAGCTTGTTAGACATGAACACTGAAGCTTTCTTT. The encoded protein is CASSLLDMNTEAFF.